The 14 T cell receptor beta chains presented below share a single source sample, sequenced in a study of cytomegalovirus exposure and HLA in healthy donors. The PCR used 60 Vbeta and 13 Jbeta primers. Clones were read by immunoSEQ multiplex PCR, and TCRdb kept only the in-frame ones, dropping some. The sample shows about 240,000 clones, approximately 78% of them seen only once. Material: PBMCs. The receptors shown here come from a boy aged 5-17 years in good health and CMV-seronegative.

The chain has TRBV7-2 and TRBJ2-2, with 8 bases that match TRBD2. Looked up from germline, CDR1 is SGHTA and CDR2 is FQGNSA. Unmatched junction bases numbered 10, after V lost 1 base and J lost 6 bases. This CDR3 spans 17 amino acids. CDR3 protein: CASSLDLPGGPSGELFF. The CDR3 DNA reads as TGTGCCAGCAGCTTAGATCTGCCGGGAGGGCCGTCCGGGGAGCTGTTTTTT.

J is TRBJ2-7 and V is TRBV27; 8 positions match TRBD1. CDR1 is MNHEY and CDR2 is SMNVEV in the germline V gene (reference sequence). V lost 6 bases and J lost 0; bases outside the gene matches: 7. The CDR3 has 15 amino acids. The DNA of the CDR3 is TGTGCCAGCAGACTTACCGGGACAGGCTCCTACGAGCAGTACTTC. The encoded protein is CASRLTGTGSYEQYF.

The genes are TRBV9 and TRBJ2-3; weak D call: TRBD1 (5 bases). Germline loops: CDR1 SGDLS, CDR2 YYNGEE. The CDR3 runs 14 residues. Between the trimmed V and J ends, which lost 0 bases and 6 bases, there was a span of 11 bases. The CDR3 nucleotides are TGTGCCAGCAGCGTAGAGGCAGGGTCCGATACGCAGTATTTT. Translated: CASSVEAGSDTQYF.

This chain uses TRBV5-1 with TRBJ1-2, with 11 bases fitting TRBD1. Trimming removed 4 bases from V and 2 bases from J; junction bases left unmatched: 4. The CDR3 has 15 amino acids. Per the germline V gene, CDR1 is SGHRS and CDR2 is YFSETQ. For the CDR3, the DNA is TGCGCCAGCAGCCCGAGGACAGGGGGCAACTATGGCTACACCTTC. Translating it yields CASSPRTGGNYGYTF.

In regard to this clone: The identical CDR3 is also encoded by other nucleotide sequences in the sample. This chain uses TRBV9 with TRBJ2-3; D gene unclear. The CDR3 has 13 amino acids. Germline values: CDR1 SGDLS, CDR2 YYNGEE. Deletions cut 0 bases from V and 6 bases from J, with 8 bases between. In nucleotides, the CDR3 is TGTGCCAGCAGCGTAGGGCTTCCCGATACGCAGTATTTT. Translating it yields CASSVGLPDTQYF.

Only a few counts were recorded for this clone. The rearrangement links TRBV7-2 to TRBJ2-3, with 14 positions matching TRBD2. V shed 5 bases, J shed 5 bases, and the junction held 9 bases outside the gene matches. This CDR3 is 17 amino acids long. CDR1 and CDR2 (germline): SGHTA, FQGNSA. CDR3 DNA: TGTGCCAGCAGCGTGGGACTAGCGGGAGATAAGGAAGATACGCAGTATTTT. Translation gives CASSVGLAGDKEDTQYF. Supplemented by reference TRBV7-2 and TRBJ2-3, the full variable domain reads GAGVSQSPSNKVTEKGKDVELRCDPISGHTALYWYRQSLGQGLEFLIYFQGNSAPDKSGLPSDRFSAERTGGSVSTLTIQRTQQEDSAVYLCASSVGLAGDKEDTQYFGPGTRLTVL.

The chain has TRBV30 and TRBJ1-3; 8 bases agree with TRBD1. The CDR3 covers 13 residues. V trimming: 5 bases; J trimming: 2 bases; junction bases outside the gene matches: 2. The germline gives CDR1 GTSNPN, CDR2 SVGIG (reference sequence). CDR3 DNA: TGTGCCTGGCTACAGGGGGCTGGAAACACCATATATTTT. This encodes CAWLQGAGNTIYF.

This clone was detected only once. The chain has TRBV5-1 and TRBJ1-4, with D maybe TRBD1 (6 bases). The CDR3 is made up of 14 amino acids. The V and J ends lost 5 bases and 5 bases respectively, with 13 bases between them. Germline V gene sequence: CDR1 SGHRS, CDR2 YFSETQ. CDR3 loop: CASSPGTRNEKLFF. In DNA form, the CDR3 reads TGCGCCAGCAGTCCCGGGACAAGGAATGAAAAACTGTTTTTT.

This CDR3 reads CASSLDPRVNYGYTF. CDR3 bases: TGCGCCAGCAGCTTGGACCCCAGGGTTAACTATGGCTACACCTTC. The chain links TRBV5-1 to TRBJ1-2; TRBD1 might be the D (5 bases). This CDR3 spans 15 amino acids. V lost 0 bases and J 1 base, leaving 10 bases between the germline ends. Germline CDR1 SGHRS, CDR2 YFSETQ.

The rearrangement links TRBV19 to TRBJ1-2, with 9 bases that match TRBD1. Looked up from germline, CDR1 is LNHDA and CDR2 is SQIVND (reference sequence). The V gene end was trimmed by 8 bases and the J gene end by 7 bases; junction bases not matched to a gene: 2. This CDR3 spans 11 amino acids. This CDR3 reads CASGQGLGYTF. The CDR3 nucleotides read TGTGCCAGTGGACAGGGGCTTGGCTACACCTTC.

V and J are TRBV19 and TRBJ1-2; D remains unclear. V was shortened by 3 bases and J by 8 bases, with 13 bases between the two germline ends. Germline CDR1 reads LNHDA; CDR2 reads SQIVND (reference sequence). The CDR3 consists of 13 residues. The CDR3 is CASSILSGPGYTF. CDR3 in DNA: TGTGCCAGTAGTATTTTAAGTGGGCCCGGCTACACCTTC.

The chain uses TRBV2 and TRBJ1-5; 7 bases align to TRBD1. The CDR3 runs 15 residues. J was trimmed by 2 bases and V by 7 bases; bases with no gene match: 8. Germline values: CDR1 SNHLY, CDR2 FYNNEI. CDR3 sequence: CASTATGEGNQPQHF. CDR3 bases: TGTGCCAGCACTGCCACAGGGGAGGGCAATCAGCCCCAGCATTTT.

The genes are TRBV30 and TRBJ1-3, with D possibly TRBD1 on 5 matching bases. V was trimmed by 0 bases and J by 4 bases, leaving 10 bases between them. The CDR3 contains 14 residues. In germline, CDR1 is GTSNPN, CDR2 SVGIG (reference sequence). Here the CDR3 DNA reads TGTGCCTGGAGTGTACTGGGGGGAGGAAACACCATATATTTT. It specifies CAWSVLGGGNTIYF.

This chain links TRBV7-9 with TRBJ2-1, with 8 bases lining up with TRBD2. The CDR3 is made up of 15 amino acids. Looked up from germline, CDR1 is SEHNR and CDR2 is FQNEAQ (reference sequence). V shed 5 bases and J 0 bases; nucleotides not matched to a gene: 3. The CDR3 sequence: CASSPSGSSYNEQFF. In nucleotides, the CDR3 is TGTGCCAGCAGCCCCAGCGGGAGCTCCTACAATGAGCAGTTCTTC.